Listed here is a single T cell receptor beta chain. The sample is drawn from a study of T cells of healthy individuals. TCRdb re-called the 5' RACE reads with MiXCR, one entry per CDR3 protein. Among 85,000 to 100,000 distinct CDR3 sequences listed, around 17% were seen once. The sequence derives from a human donor in good health.

CDR3 sequence (DNA): TGCGCCAGCAGCTTTGTCGCGGGAAGCTCCTACAATGAGCAGTTCTTC. This gives the protein CASSFVAGSSYNEQFF. V is TRBV5-1 and J is TRBJ2-1; possible D gene TRBD2, 6 bases. Trimming took 2 bases from V and 0 from J, leaving 12 bases between them. The CDR3 loop spans 16 amino acids. Germline CDR1 is SGHRS and CDR2 is YFSETQ.